The 25 T cell receptor beta chains below all came from one sample that was sequenced in a study of early T cells in non-severe SARS-CoV-2 infection. Via MiXCR, TCRdb re-called the 5' RACE reads, giving one row per CDR3 protein. The data contain about 29,000 distinct CDR3 sequences, about 4.5% of them seen just once; the ten biggest clones take up approximately 6.3%. The material sequenced was whole blood. The receptors derive from an adult who was a healthcare worker with PCR-confirmed SARS-CoV-2 infection or an uninfected control (not recorded which).

This clonotype was seen a few times. This chain joins TRBV3-1 and TRBJ2-3, with D perhaps TRBD1 (6 bases). Germline-derived CDR1 and CDR2 are LGHDT and YNNKEL (reference sequence). V was cut by 0 bases and J by 5 bases, with 9 bases left in between. This CDR3 has 14 residues. The CDR3 loop is CASSQEGGVDTQYF. CDR3 sequence (DNA): TGTGCCAGCAGCCAAGAAGGGGGAGTAGATACGCAGTATTTT.

The sample holds many counts of this clonotype. The chain is built from TRBV29-1 and TRBJ2-3, with 10 positions matching TRBD2. CDR1 is SQVTM and CDR2 is ANQGSEA in the germline V gene. Unmatched junction bases numbered 9, after V lost 4 bases and J lost 5 bases. CDR3 length: 15 residues. CDR3 in amino acids: CSVAASGSNGDTQYF. CDR3 in DNA: TGCAGCGTTGCTGCTAGCGGGAGTAACGGAGATACGCAGTATTTT.

This clonotype was counted only a few times. This chain connects TRBV12-3 or TRBV12-4 to TRBJ2-7; 12 bases fit TRBD2. V lost 1 base to trimming and J lost 2 bases; unmatched junction nucleotides: 6. This CDR3 is built from 17 residues. The CDR3 DNA is TGTGCCAGCAGTTTAGGGGGACTAGCGGGCATCCCCTACGAGCAGTACTTC. Its translation: CASSLGGLAGIPYEQYF.

This clonotype was observed many times. This chain uses TRBV2 with TRBJ1-3; no firm D call. V dropped 2 bases and J dropped 2 bases, with 10 bases sitting between them. Germline V gene data show CDR1 as SNHLY and CDR2 as FYNNEI. This CDR3 comprises 15 residues. CDR3 protein: CASSEMHSPGNTIYF. DNA for the CDR3: TGTGCCAGCAGTGAAATGCACTCACCTGGAAACACCATATATTTT. The full variable domain, rest sourced from reference TRBV2 and TRBJ1-3, is EPEVTQTPSHQVTQMGQEVILRCVPISNHLYFYWYRQILGQKVEFLVSFYNNEISEKSEIFDDQFSVERPDGSNFTLKIRSTKLEDSAMYFCASSEMHSPGNTIYFGEGSWLTVV.

As to this clonotype: A much larger clone differs by one base, so this may be a read error. The chain is built from TRBV2 and TRBJ1-1; weak D call: TRBD1 (5 bases). V shed 0 bases and J shed 3 bases, with 11 bases lying between them. The CDR3 has 15 residues. CDR1 is SNHLY and CDR2 is FYNNEI in the germline V gene. This CDR3 reads CASSEAQGIYTEAFF. For the CDR3, the DNA is TGTGCCAGCAGTGAAGCGCAGGGCATCTACACTGAAGCTTTCTTT.

This clonotype appeared many times. The genes are TRBV20-1 and TRBJ2-5; TRBD2 matches at 8 bases. Germline CDR1 reads DFQATT; CDR2 reads SNEGSKA (reference sequence). Trimming at V came to 3 bases and at J to 5 bases, leaving 8 bases not matched to a gene. There are 14 residues in the CDR3. CDR3 region: CSASGRVDRETQYF. The DNA for the CDR3 is TGCAGTGCTAGCGGGAGGGTTGATCGGGAGACCCAGTACTTC.

The chain combines TRBV3-2 with TRBJ1-4; TRBD1 is the table's D call and was not checked against the DNA. TRBV3-2 is reported as a pseudogene. This CDR3 has 16 amino acids. CDR3 in amino acids: CASSQDERQGCEKLFF. The CDR3 DNA follows: TGTGCCAGCAGCCAAGATGAACGACAGGGTTGTGAAAAACTGTTTTTT.

This clonotype was detected ten times or more. The V and J genes are TRBV5-5 and TRBJ2-3; D may be TRBD2 (6 bases). Germline V lookup: CDR1 SGHKS, CDR2 YYEKEE (reference sequence). V was cut by 5 bases and J by 2 bases, with 18 bases left in between. The CDR3 length is 16 residues. The DNA for the CDR3 is TGTGCCAGCAGTTACCGCGGAGGGCTGGCCACAGATACGCAGTATTTT. It codes for CASSYRGGLATDTQYF.

This clonotype occurred many times. The chain uses TRBV5-1 and TRBJ2-2; the match to TRBD2 covers 10 bases. CDR1 SGHRS and CDR2 YFSETQ come from the germline V gene. The CDR3 length is 15 residues. Unmatched junction bases numbered 2, after V lost 0 bases and J lost 6 bases. CDR3 DNA sequence: TGCGCCAGCAGCTTGGGGCTAGCGGGGGCCGGGGAGCTGTTTTTT. Residues: CASSLGLAGAGELFF.

The genes are TRBV12-3 or TRBV12-4 and TRBJ2-5; possibly TRBD2 for D (7 bases). The CDR3 spans 13 residues. Trimming removed 7 bases from V and 3 bases from J, with 12 bases in between. In nucleotides, the CDR3 is TGTGCCAGCATTCGAGGGGGGGAAGAGACCCAGTACTTC. Its translation: CASIRGGEETQYF.

This clonotype occurred a few times. The gene calls are TRBV5-1 and TRBJ2-1, with 12 nucleotides matching TRBD2. CDR1 SGHRS and CDR2 YFSETQ come from the germline V gene. After removal of 4 bases from V and 0 bases from J, the junction contained 5 bases not matched to a gene. This CDR3 has 17 amino acids. The CDR3: CASSPTSGGPSYNEQFF. In DNA form, the CDR3 reads TGCGCCAGCAGCCCCACTAGCGGGGGGCCCTCCTACAATGAGCAGTTCTTC.

Many counts were recorded for this clonotype. The chain is built from TRBV9 and TRBJ2-1; TRBD1 agrees at 9 bases. Germline V gene data show CDR1 as SGDLS and CDR2 as YYNGEE. The length of the CDR3 is 15 residues. With 4 bases clipped from V and 6 bases from J, the junction kept 8 bases outside the gene matches. The CDR3 sequence: CASSNRDRVVNEQFF. The CDR3 region has the DNA TGTGCCAGCAGCAACCGGGACAGGGTGGTCAATGAGCAGTTCTTC. The full variable domain, its missing parts supplied by reference TRBV9 and TRBJ2-1, is DSGVTQTPKHLITATGQRVTLRCSPRSGDLSVYWYQQSLDQGLQFLIQYYNGEERAKGNILERFSAQQFPDLHSELNLSSLELGDSALYFCASSNRDRVVNEQFFGPGTRLTVL.

Details on this clonotype: A much larger clone lies one base from this, so it may be a read error. V usage is TRBV6-6 and J usage is TRBJ1-1; D gene unclear. Per germline, CDR1 MNHNY and CDR2 SVGAGI (reference sequence). V lost 5 bases to trimming and J lost 8 bases, with 18 bases between them. The CDR3 contains 14 residues. CDR3 sequence: CASSPTLDGLEAFF. CDR3 sequence (DNA): TGTGCCAGCAGTCCAACTTTGGACGGCCTGGAAGCTTTCTTT.

CDR3 nucleotides: TGTGCCAGCAGTCCCCAACAGGGGGGAGGCGAAAAACTGTTTTTT. Protein sequence: CASSPQQGGGEKLFF. The V gene is TRBV12-3 or TRBV12-4, the J gene TRBJ1-4, with 8 bases fitting TRBD1. The CDR3 is 15 amino acids. The trim removed 5 bases at V and 8 bases at J, leaving 10 bases unmatched.

The V and J genes are TRBV2 and TRBJ2-1; 10 bases agree with TRBD1. J was trimmed by 14 bases and V by 5 bases; bases with no gene match: 9. CDR3 length: 13 amino acids. Looked up from germline, CDR1 is SNHLY and CDR2 is FYNNEI. The DNA for the CDR3 is TGTGCCAGCAGTTCTCTCGGACAGGGGGTTGAGTTCTTC. The encoded protein is CASSSLGQGVEFF.

This clonotype was counted many times. The J gene is TRBJ1-1, the V gene TRBV5-1, with D unresolved. Germline V lookup: CDR1 SGHRS, CDR2 YFSETQ. Trimming left V 0 bases short and J 2 bases short, with 11 bases between. The CDR3 sequence is 15 residues long. CDR3 loop: CASSLGAESNTEAFF. CDR3 coding DNA: TGCGCCAGCAGCTTGGGGGCAGAATCCAACACTGAAGCTTTCTTT.

This clonotype was recorded a few times. The CDR3 is CASSPQARQGGEQYF. The CDR3, as DNA: TGCGCCAGCAGCCCCCAAGCCCGTCAGGGAGGCGAGCAGTACTTC. The rearrangement joins TRBV4-3 to TRBJ2-7; D is perhaps TRBD2 (6 bases). Germline lookup yields CDR1 LGHNA and CDR2 YSLEER. The CDR3 is 15 amino acids. Trimming removed 4 bases from V and 6 bases from J, with 19 bases in between.

This clonotype was seen at least ten times. The rearrangement links TRBV20-1 to TRBJ2-7; 9 nucleotides line up with TRBD1. This CDR3 contains 14 residues. Germline CDR1 and CDR2: DFQATT and SNEGSKA (reference sequence). V lost 7 bases to trimming and J lost 2 bases; unmatched junction nucleotides: 9. CDR3 bases: TGCAGTGGCAAACCGGGACAGGGAACCTACGAGCAGTACTTC. Translation gives CSGKPGQGTYEQYF.

This clonotype was seen many times. The gene calls are TRBV30 and TRBJ1-1; D call uncertain. Germline V gene sequence: CDR1 GTSNPN, CDR2 SVGIG (reference sequence). Trimming shortened V by 5 bases and J by 4 bases, and 11 bases separated the two germline ends. This CDR3 contains 12 residues. The CDR3 region is CAWARVRTEAFF. CDR3 coding DNA: TGTGCCTGGGCTCGGGTACGCACTGAAGCTTTCTTT.

This clonotype showed up many times. This chain joins TRBV11-2 and TRBJ1-2; D may be TRBD1 (5 bases). The CDR3 totals 14 residues. V lost 1 base and J 4 bases, leaving 10 bases between the germline ends. Per the germline V gene, CDR1 is SGHAT and CDR2 is FQNNGV. This chain's CDR3 is CASSLGAGLYGYTF. CDR3 DNA sequence: TGTGCCAGCAGCTTAGGAGCGGGACTCTATGGCTACACCTTC.

Ten or more counts support this clonotype. The V and J genes are TRBV6-1 and TRBJ1-6; D unclear. The CDR3 has 15 residues. V was trimmed by 8 bases and J by 5 bases, leaving 16 bases between them. Germline CDR1 is MNHNS and CDR2 is SASEGT. The CDR3 DNA sequence: TGTGCCAGCGCTCCGGCTGGGAGCAATAATTCACCCCTCCACTTT. Translation: CASAPAGSNNSPLHF.

The V gene is TRBV12-5, the J gene TRBJ2-3; D perhaps matches TRBD1 (6 bases). CDR3 length: 15 amino acids. Looked up from germline, CDR1 is LGHNT and CDR2 is FRNRAP. Between the trimmed V and J ends, which lost 7 bases and 1 base, there was a span of 15 bases. The CDR3 sequence: CASAPGAIGTDTQYF. The CDR3 DNA sequence: TGTGCTAGTGCCCCAGGGGCGATCGGCACAGATACGCAGTATTTT.

This clonotype was observed many times. V and J are TRBV4-1 and TRBJ1-5; D unclear. The CDR3 is 14 residues long. Deletions cut 2 bases from V and 7 bases from J, with 12 bases between. From germline, CDR1 is MGHRA and CDR2 YSYEKL. This CDR3 is CASSQIGIGQPQHF. CDR3 bases: TGCGCCAGCAGCCAAATAGGGATCGGACAGCCCCAGCATTTT.

Only a few counts were recorded for this clonotype. The junction does not match germline at one end; this may be a read error. This chain joins TRBV7-3 and TRBJ2-2, with D unresolved. This CDR3 has 13 amino acids. The germline gives CDR1 SGHTA, CDR2 FQGTGA. The CDR3 nucleotides read TGTGCCAGCAGCCTAACGGTCCACGGGGAGCTGTTTTTT. It specifies CASSLTVHGELFF.

This clonotype was seen many times. The chain carries TRBV2 and TRBJ1-3; D ambiguous. Per germline, CDR1 SNHLY and CDR2 FYNNEI. CDR3 length: 14 residues. V gave up 8 bases and J gave up 4 bases, with 15 bases separating them. The CDR3 region is CASQREPTGNTIYF. DNA for the CDR3: TGTGCCAGCCAAAGAGAACCCACGGGAAACACCATATATTTT.